This T cell receptor (beta chain) was sequenced in a study of cytomegalovirus exposure and HLA in healthy donors. The CDR3 runs to 14 residues. Germline V lookup: CDR1 SGHRS, CDR2 YFSETQ. V trimming: 4 bases; J trimming: 6 bases; junction bases outside the gene matches: 7. 60 Vbeta and 13 Jbeta primers were used in PCR. Some clones are missing from TCRdb's copy, which holds only in-frame ones; the method was immunoSEQ multiplex PCR. Among over 150,000 clones listed, just under 80% were seen once. About this clone itself: Its antigen is not known.

Study results and caveats: Segments of the TCR beta V type were, in most cases, productive about 87% or about 30% of the time in an earlier analysis. Analysis was performed later, and it showed HLA-associated TCR beta chains to be more clonally expanded than equally common others. Relative to the approximately 700-donor mean, N-insertions were reportedly fewer in an Asian-associated ancestry cluster in a later analysis.

The chain joins TRBV5-1 to TRBJ2-1, with 7 bases aligning to TRBD2. Sequencing was performed on PBMCs. This TCR was sampled from a woman between 50 and 59 years old in good health and CMV-seronegative. DNA for the CDR3: TGCGCCAGCAGCCTGACCTGGGGGGGCAATGAGCAGTTCTTC. This gives the protein CASSLTWGGNEQFF.